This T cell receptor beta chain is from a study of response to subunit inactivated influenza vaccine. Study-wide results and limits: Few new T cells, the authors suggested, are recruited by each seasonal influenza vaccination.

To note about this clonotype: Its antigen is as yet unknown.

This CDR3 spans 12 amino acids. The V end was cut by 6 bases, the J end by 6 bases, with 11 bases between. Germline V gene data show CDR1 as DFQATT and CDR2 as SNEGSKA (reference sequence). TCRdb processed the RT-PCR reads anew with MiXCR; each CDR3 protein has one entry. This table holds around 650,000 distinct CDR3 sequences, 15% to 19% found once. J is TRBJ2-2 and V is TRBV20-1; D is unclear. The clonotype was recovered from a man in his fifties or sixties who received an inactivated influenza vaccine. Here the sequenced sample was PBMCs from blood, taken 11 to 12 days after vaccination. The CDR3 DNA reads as TGCAGTGCCATATCAAACGCCGGGGAGCTGTTTTTT. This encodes CSAISNAGELFF.